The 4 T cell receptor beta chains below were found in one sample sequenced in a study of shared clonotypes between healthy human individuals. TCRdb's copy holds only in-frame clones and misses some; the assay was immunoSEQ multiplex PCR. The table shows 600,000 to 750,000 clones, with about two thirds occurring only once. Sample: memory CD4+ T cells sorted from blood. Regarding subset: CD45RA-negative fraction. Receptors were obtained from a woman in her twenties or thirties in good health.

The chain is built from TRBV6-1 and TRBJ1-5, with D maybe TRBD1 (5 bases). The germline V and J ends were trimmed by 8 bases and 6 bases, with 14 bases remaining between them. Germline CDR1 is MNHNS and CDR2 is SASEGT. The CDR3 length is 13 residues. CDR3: CASRDGVGQPQHF. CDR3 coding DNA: TGTGCCAGCCGGGACGGGGTTGGTCAGCCCCAGCATTTT.

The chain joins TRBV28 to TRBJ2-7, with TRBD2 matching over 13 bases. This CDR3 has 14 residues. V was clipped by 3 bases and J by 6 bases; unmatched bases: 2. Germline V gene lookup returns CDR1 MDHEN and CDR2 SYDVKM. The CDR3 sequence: CASSFGLAGAEQYF. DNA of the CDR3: TGTGCCAGCAGTTTCGGACTAGCGGGAGCCGAGCAGTACTTC.

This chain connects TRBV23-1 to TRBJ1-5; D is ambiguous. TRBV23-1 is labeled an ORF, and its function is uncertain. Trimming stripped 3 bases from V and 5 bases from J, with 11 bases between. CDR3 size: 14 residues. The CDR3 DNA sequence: TGCGCCAGCAGTCAGCATCGACCCTATCAGCCCCAGCATTTT. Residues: CASSQHRPYQPQHF.

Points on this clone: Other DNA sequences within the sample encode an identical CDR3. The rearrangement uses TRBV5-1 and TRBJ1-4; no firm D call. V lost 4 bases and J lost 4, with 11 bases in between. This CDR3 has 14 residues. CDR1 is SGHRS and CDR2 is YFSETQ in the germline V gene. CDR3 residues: CASSPDGDNEKLFF. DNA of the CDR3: TGCGCCAGCAGCCCGGACGGAGATAATGAAAAACTGTTTTTT.